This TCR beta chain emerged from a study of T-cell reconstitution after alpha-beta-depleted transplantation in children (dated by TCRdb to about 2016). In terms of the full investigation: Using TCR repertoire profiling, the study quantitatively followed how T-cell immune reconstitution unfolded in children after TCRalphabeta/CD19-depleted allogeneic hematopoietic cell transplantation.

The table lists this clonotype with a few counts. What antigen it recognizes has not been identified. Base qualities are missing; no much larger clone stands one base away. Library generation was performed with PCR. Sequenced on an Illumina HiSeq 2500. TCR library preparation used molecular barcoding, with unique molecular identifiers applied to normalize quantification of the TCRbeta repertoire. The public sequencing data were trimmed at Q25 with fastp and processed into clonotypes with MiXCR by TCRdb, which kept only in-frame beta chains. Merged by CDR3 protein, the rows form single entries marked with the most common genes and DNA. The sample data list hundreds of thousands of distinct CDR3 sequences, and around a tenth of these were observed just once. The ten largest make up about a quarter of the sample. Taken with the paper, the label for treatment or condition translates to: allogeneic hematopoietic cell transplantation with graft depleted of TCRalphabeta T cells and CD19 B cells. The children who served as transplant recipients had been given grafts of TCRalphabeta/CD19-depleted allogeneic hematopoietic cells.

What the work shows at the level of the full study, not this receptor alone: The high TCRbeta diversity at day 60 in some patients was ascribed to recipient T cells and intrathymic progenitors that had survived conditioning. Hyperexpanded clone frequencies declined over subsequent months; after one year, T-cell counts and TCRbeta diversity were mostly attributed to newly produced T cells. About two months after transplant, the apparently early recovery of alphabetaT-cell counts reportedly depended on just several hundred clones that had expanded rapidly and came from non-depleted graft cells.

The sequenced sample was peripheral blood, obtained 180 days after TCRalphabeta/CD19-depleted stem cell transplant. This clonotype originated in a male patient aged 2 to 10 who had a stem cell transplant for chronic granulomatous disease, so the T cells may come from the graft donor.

The sequenced DNA is TGTGCCTGGAGGGGACAGGGTATGGGTGAGCAGTTCTTC. This codes for CAWRGQGMGEQFF. The chain employs TRBV30 and TRBJ2-1, with 9 bases in between that match TRBD1. From the cysteine through the phenylalanine, the CDR3 covers 13 amino acids. Here the CDR3 DNA is all that survives: 39 bases in frame from base 1. CDR1 and CDR2, per the germline V gene (reference sequence), are GTSNPN and SVGIG. The germline V and J ends show losses of 3 bases and 9 bases respectively, and no gene match explains 6 bases of the junction.